This T cell receptor beta chain was observed in a study of Graves' ophthalmopathy and Graves' hyperthyroidism. The study, taken as a whole, reports: A 13-signature model separated ophthalmopathy from stable hyperthyroidism, 85% to 90% sensitivity, about 81% specificity. Ophthalmopathy progression prediction by the model yielded a sensitivity of more than 60% and a specificity of around 72%.

People with hyperthyroidism were aged 18 to 65 and newly diagnosed, under 2 months' duration. The study excluded patients with other autoimmune diseases, uncontrolled infections, pregnancy or lactation. Per germline, CDR1 DFQATT and CDR2 SNEGSKA (reference sequence). This CDR3 spans 13 amino acids. Trimming took off 3 bases at V and 5 bases at J, with 10 bases between the two ends. The authors amplified TCR beta CDR3 regions, and they did so from RNA transcripts for repertoire sequencing. An opening RT-PCR round employed HTBI primers and preceded a second-round multiplex PCR. TCRdb called the multiplex PCR reads again in MiXCR, with one record for every CDR3 protein. The table records a few hundred thousand distinct CDR3 sequences, approximately 37% of them present only once. On this clonotype: Its antigen is unknown.

Sequenced material: peripheral blood or thyroid tissue (not recorded which). The receptor comes from an adult man with Graves' hyperthyroidism. The J gene is TRBJ2-2, the V gene TRBV20-1; D remains ambiguous. CDR3 in DNA: TGCAGTGCTAGGGATGTAATGACCGGGGAGCTGTTTTTT. This gives the protein CSARDVMTGELFF.